These T cell receptor beta chains were read from a single sample in a study of regulatory T cells in long-lasting Graves disease. TCRdb re-called the multiplex PCR reads through MiXCR, storing one row per CDR3 protein. The sample lists 450,000 or so distinct CDR3 sequences, approximately 23% occurring once. The specimen was peripheral blood mononuclear cells (PBMCs), collected when the disease was refractory, from a patient treated with antithyroid drugs. These receptors all come from a female donor with Graves disease. Both conserved end residues are part of each CDR3. Each record gives: J gene, clone size, V gene, D gene, CDR3 protein, CDR3 DNA. D genes are given only for firm matches. Size is stated for part of the rows, as once, few or many counts, or as a class when the clone is expanded.

J gene: TRBJ1-4; clone size: .; V gene: TRBV6-2/TRBV6-3; D gene: .; CDR3 protein: CASSRRGAANEKLFF; CDR3 DNA: TGTGCCAGCAGTCGCAGGGGTGCGGCTAATGAAAAACTGTTTTTT
J gene: TRBJ1-4; clone size: .; V gene: TRBV13; D gene: .; CDR3 protein: CASSRSRPGRGGEKLFF; CDR3 DNA: TGTGCCAGCAGCCGGAGCAGGCCGGGACGAGGGGGTGAAAAACTGTTTTTT
J gene: TRBJ1-1; clone size: many; V gene: TRBV12-3/TRBV12-4; D gene: .; CDR3 protein: CASSLISLASEAFF; CDR3 DNA: TGTGCCAGCAGTTTGATCTCCCTAGCCTCTGAAGCTTTCTTT
J gene: TRBJ1-5; clone size: many; V gene: TRBV10-1; D gene: .; CDR3 protein: CASSDSDGRTLSNQPQHF; CDR3 DNA: TGCGCCAGCAGTGACTCCGATGGGAGGACTCTTAGCAATCAGCCCCAGCATTTT
J gene: TRBJ1-5; clone size: many; V gene: TRBV2; D gene: .; CDR3 protein: CASSDEGIEPQHF; CDR3 DNA: TGTGCCAGCAGTGATGAGGGGATTGAGCCCCAGCATTTT
J gene: TRBJ2-1; clone size: few; V gene: TRBV28; D gene: .; CDR3 protein: CASRLRANEQFF; CDR3 DNA: TGTGCCAGTCGATTACGGGCGAATGAGCAGTTCTTC
J gene: TRBJ1-5; clone size: many; V gene: TRBV29-1; D gene: .; CDR3 protein: CSVGGYNQPQHF; CDR3 DNA: TGCAGCGTGGGGGGGTATAATCAGCCCCAGCATTTT
J gene: TRBJ2-3; clone size: .; V gene: TRBV5-1; D gene: .; CDR3 protein: CASSLMGVRTDTQYF; CDR3 DNA: TGCGCCAGCAGCTTAATGGGGGTGCGCACAGATACGCAGTATTTT
J gene: TRBJ1-1; clone size: few; V gene: TRBV19; D gene: TRBD1; CDR3 protein: CASRTGTGVFFYDTEAFF; CDR3 DNA: TGTGCCAGTAGAACCGGGACAGGGGTATTTTTTTACGACACTGAAGCTTTCTTT
J gene: TRBJ2-7; clone size: many; V gene: TRBV7-9; D gene: TRBD2; CDR3 protein: CASSLVSGSLAYEQYF; CDR3 DNA: TGTGCCAGCAGCTTAGTAAGCGGGAGCCTTGCGTACGAGCAGTACTTC
J gene: TRBJ2-2; clone size: .; V gene: TRBV4-1; D gene: .; CDR3 protein: CASSQDLGPTGELFF; CDR3 DNA: TGCGCCAGCAGCCAAGATCTGGGGCCCACCGGGGAGCTGTTTTTT
J gene: TRBJ2-5; clone size: many; V gene: TRBV13; D gene: TRBD2; CDR3 protein: CASSQRTRQETQYF; CDR3 DNA: TGTGCCAGCAGCCAAAGGACTAGACAAGAGACCCAGTACTTC
J gene: TRBJ1-5; clone size: .; V gene: TRBV5-1; D gene: .; CDR3 protein: CASSLAGRNNQPQHF; CDR3 DNA: TGCGCCAGCAGCTTGGCCGGCCGGAACAATCAGCCCCAGCATTTT
J gene: TRBJ1-6; clone size: many; V gene: TRBV2; D gene: TRBD1; CDR3 protein: CASRDRSNSPLHF; CDR3 DNA: TGTGCCAGCCGGGACAGGTCGAATTCACCCCTCCACTTT
J gene: TRBJ1-2; clone size: .; V gene: TRBV2; D gene: .; CDR3 protein: CASSLGGPDGYTF; CDR3 DNA: TGTGCCAGCAGCTTAGGCGGACCGGATGGCTACACCTTC
J gene: TRBJ1-2; clone size: many; V gene: TRBV10-3; D gene: TRBD1; CDR3 protein: CAISSDRGQGYGYTF; CDR3 DNA: TGTGCCATCAGTTCGGACAGGGGGCAGGGCTATGGCTACACCTTC
J gene: TRBJ2-7; clone size: .; V gene: TRBV9; D gene: TRBD2; CDR3 protein: CASSAGTSGSYEQYF; CDR3 DNA: TGTGCCAGCAGCGCCGGGACTAGCGGGAGTTACGAGCAGTACTTC
J gene: TRBJ1-4; clone size: .; V gene: TRBV9; D gene: .; CDR3 protein: CASSAHPSQLGEKLFF; CDR3 DNA: TGTGCCAGCAGCGCCCATCCGTCCCAGTTGGGTGAAAAACTGTTTTTT
J gene: TRBJ2-5; clone size: .; V gene: TRBV20-1; D gene: TRBD1; CDR3 protein: CSAPRTGGEGTQYF; CDR3 DNA: TGCAGTGCTCCTCGGACAGGGGGGGAAGGGACCCAGTACTTC
J gene: TRBJ1-5; clone size: .; V gene: TRBV7-2; D gene: .; CDR3 protein: CACSWADQPQHF; CDR3 DNA: TGTGCCTGCAGCTGGGCGGATCAGCCCCAGCATTTT
J gene: TRBJ1-1; clone size: .; V gene: TRBV19; D gene: TRBD1; CDR3 protein: CAATGDSMGEAFF; CDR3 DNA: TGTGCCGCCACAGGGGATTCTATGGGTGAAGCTTTCTTT
J gene: TRBJ1-1; clone size: .; V gene: TRBV14; D gene: .; CDR3 protein: CASSQGGGMNTEAFF; CDR3 DNA: TGTGCCAGCAGCCAGGGAGGGGGGATGAACACTGAAGCTTTCTTT
J gene: TRBJ1-5; clone size: many; V gene: TRBV12-3/TRBV12-4; D gene: .; CDR3 protein: CASSLKQTNQPQHF; CDR3 DNA: TGTGCCAGCAGTTTAAAACAGACCAATCAGCCCCAGCATTTT
J gene: TRBJ2-4; clone size: .; V gene: TRBV9; D gene: .; CDR3 protein: CASSVGNKNIQYF; CDR3 DNA: TGTGCCAGCAGCGTAGGAAATAAAAACATTCAGTACTTC
J gene: TRBJ1-1; clone size: many; V gene: TRBV28; D gene: TRBD1; CDR3 protein: CARADRDTEAFF; CDR3 DNA: TGTGCCAGAGCCGACAGGGACACTGAAGCTTTCTTT
J gene: TRBJ1-4; clone size: .; V gene: TRBV6-1; D gene: TRBD1; CDR3 protein: CASSNRGPVEKLFF; CDR3 DNA: TGTGCCAGCAGCAACAGGGGGCCGGTCGAAAAACTGTTTTTT
J gene: TRBJ2-7; clone size: many; V gene: TRBV6-2/TRBV6-3; D gene: TRBD1; CDR3 protein: CASIKGQTFTYEQYF; CDR3 DNA: TGTGCCAGCATCAAGGGACAGACTTTCACCTACGAGCAGTACTTC
J gene: TRBJ2-5; clone size: many; V gene: TRBV2; D gene: TRBD1; CDR3 protein: CASIWTGGQETQYF; CDR3 DNA: TGTGCCAGCATTTGGACAGGGGGCCAGGAGACCCAGTACTTC
J gene: TRBJ2-2; clone size: .; V gene: TRBV5-1; D gene: TRBD1; CDR3 protein: CASSFGTGSSGELFF; CDR3 DNA: TGCGCCAGCAGCTTCGGGACAGGGTCTAGCGGGGAGCTGTTTTTT
J gene: TRBJ2-7; clone size: many; V gene: TRBV10-3; D gene: .; CDR3 protein: CAISDNYEQYF; CDR3 DNA: TGTGCCATCAGTGACAACTACGAGCAGTACTTC
J gene: TRBJ1-5; clone size: few; V gene: TRBV20-1; D gene: TRBD1; CDR3 protein: CSARDLKGARGNQPQHF; CDR3 DNA: TGCAGTGCTAGAGACCTCAAGGGGGCGCGAGGCAATCAGCCCCAGCATTTT
J gene: TRBJ2-2; clone size: .; V gene: TRBV5-6; D gene: .; CDR3 protein: CASSKEPFRARSTGELFF; CDR3 DNA: TGTGCCAGCAGCAAAGAACCTTTTCGGGCGAGGAGCACCGGGGAGCTGTTTTTT
J gene: TRBJ1-1; clone size: many; V gene: TRBV7-9; D gene: .; CDR3 protein: CASSLQGYTEAFF; CDR3 DNA: TGTGCCAGCAGTCTGCAGGGTTATACTGAAGCTTTCTTT
J gene: TRBJ1-1; clone size: many; V gene: TRBV11-1; D gene: .; CDR3 protein: CASRLGAEAFF; CDR3 DNA: TGTGCCAGCCGTCTGGGCGCTGAAGCTTTCTTT
J gene: TRBJ1-3; clone size: many; V gene: TRBV12-3/TRBV12-4; D gene: .; CDR3 protein: CASRSQDSGNTIYF; CDR3 DNA: TGTGCCAGCAGGTCGCAGGACTCTGGAAACACCATATATTTT
J gene: TRBJ1-1; clone size: many; V gene: TRBV12-3/TRBV12-4; D gene: .; CDR3 protein: CASSPKTIMNTEAFF; CDR3 DNA: TGTGCCAGCAGCCCTAAGACCATAATGAACACTGAAGCTTTCTTT
J gene: TRBJ2-7; clone size: .; V gene: TRBV5-1; D gene: .; CDR3 protein: CASSLWGESYEQYF; CDR3 DNA: TGCGCCAGCAGCTTGTGGGGGGAATCCTACGAGCAGTACTTC
J gene: TRBJ1-2; clone size: many; V gene: TRBV7-9; D gene: .; CDR3 protein: CASSPPRGTEDYGYTF; CDR3 DNA: TGTGCCAGCAGCCCGCCAAGGGGCACCGAGGACTATGGCTACACCTTC
J gene: TRBJ1-1; clone size: many; V gene: TRBV12-3/TRBV12-4; D gene: .; CDR3 protein: CASRRGGGTEAFF; CDR3 DNA: TGTGCCAGCAGACGGGGGGGAGGAACTGAAGCTTTCTTT